The 31 T cell receptor beta chains given below trace back to one sample, sequenced in a study of tumor and adjacent non-tumor tissue in lung cancer. The library came from three nested PCR rounds adapted from ARM-PCR protocols. In TCRdb, the multiplex PCR reads were re-called with MiXCR into one record per CDR3 protein. The sample includes about 100,000 distinct CDR3 sequences, 65% of them seen just once. No cell sorting was done before RNA was extracted from the tissue. The normal lung tissue was taken more than 3 cm from the tumor edge. Sequencing was done on a sample of distant non-tumor lung tissue. The receptors here all came from a man aged 30 to 45 with non-small cell lung cancer.

This clonotype was seen a few times. This could be a read error, since a much larger clone is one nucleotide away. The V gene is TRBV6-5, the J gene TRBJ2-2, with TRBD1 identical over 7 bases. This CDR3 spans 15 amino acids. CDR1 and CDR2 (germline): MNHEY, SVGAGI. V shed 7 bases and J 4 bases; nucleotides not matched to a gene: 9. The DNA of the CDR3 is TGTGCCAGCATGGAAGGACAGGTCCGCACCGGGGAGCTGTTTTTT. Protein product: CASMEGQVRTGELFF.

The chain couples TRBV11-2 to TRBJ1-6; 7 nucleotides agree with TRBD1. CDR1 and CDR2 from the germline V gene are SGHAT and FQNNGV. The CDR3 has 15 residues. V shed 6 bases, J shed 7 bases, and the junction held 9 bases outside the gene matches. The CDR3 reads CASRSRQGSNSPLHF. CDR3 nucleotide sequence: TGTGCCAGCAGATCCAGACAGGGATCGAATTCACCCCTCCACTTT.

Comment on this clonotype: At one end, the junction sequence differs from germline, possibly due to a read error. The J gene is TRBJ1-1, the V gene TRBV12-5, with 8 bases aligning to TRBD1. CDR3 length: 15 residues. Looked up from germline, CDR1 is LGHNT and CDR2 is FRNRAP. This CDR3 reads CASATQGAAHTEAVF. CDR3 DNA sequence: TGTGCTAGTGCAACGCAGGGGGCAGCGCACACTGAAGCTGTCTTT.

The rearrangement links TRBV7-9 to TRBJ2-2; no firm D call. This CDR3 comprises 14 residues. The germline V gene has CDR1 SEHNR and CDR2 FQNEAQ (reference sequence). Trimming pared 2 bases from V and 3 bases from J, leaving 7 bases between. CDR3 residues: CASSLLTYTGELFF. The CDR3 DNA sequence: TGTGCCAGCAGCTTATTGACTTACACCGGGGAGCTGTTTTTT. The whole variable domain, remainder taken from reference TRBV7-9 and TRBJ2-2, is DTGVSQNPRHKITKRGQNVTFRCDPISEHNRLYWYRQTLGQGPEFLTYFQNEAQLEKSRLLSDRFSAERPKGSFSTLEIQRTEQGDSAMYLCASSLLTYTGELFFGEGSRLTVL.

On this clonotype itself: A read error may produce the germline difference seen at one junction end. The V and J genes are TRBV20-1 and TRBJ2-1; D is ambiguous. CDR1 DFQATT and CDR2 SNEGSKA come from the germline V gene (reference sequence). The CDR3 is 12 amino acids. In DNA form, the CDR3 reads TGCAGTCCGCGGATGGCCTACAATGAGCATCTCTTC. Translated: CSPRMAYNEHLF.

The V gene is TRBV11-2, the J gene TRBJ1-2; D not certain. Between the trimmed V and J ends, which lost 1 base and 4 bases, there was a span of 13 bases. Germline loops: CDR1 SGHAT, CDR2 FQNNGV. The CDR3 extends over 15 amino acids. Here the CDR3 reads CASSLASSISYGYTF. CDR3 in DNA: TGTGCCAGCAGCTTAGCCTCGAGCATCTCCTATGGCTACACCTTC. Variable domain in full (rest from reference TRBV11-2 and TRBJ1-2): EAGVAQSPRYKIIEKRQSVAFWCNPISGHATLYWYQQILGQGPKLLIQFQNNGVVDDSQLPKDRFSAERLKGVDSTLKIQPAKLEDSAVYLCASSLASSISYGYTFGSGTRLTVV.

V and J are TRBV6-2 or TRBV6-3 and TRBJ2-7, with TRBD2 matching over 14 bases. Germline V lookup: CDR1 MNHEY, CDR2 SVGEGT. The CDR3 extends over 19 amino acids. The CDR3 loop reads CVSSYSGLAGGPSLYEQYF. The CDR3 DNA reads as TGTGTCAGTAGTTACTCCGGACTAGCGGGAGGCCCTTCTCTCTACGAGCAGTACTTC.

Details on this clonotype: Being one base from a much bigger clone, this may be a read error. The CDR3 end shows no conserved phenylalanine or tryptophan, and so a read error is likely. The chain couples TRBV20-1 to TRBJ2-3, with TRBD2 matching over 7 bases. The CDR3 runs to 18 residues. The V and J ends lost 1 base and 4 bases, in that order; junction bases with no gene match: 17. Germline V CDR1 and CDR2: DFQATT, SNEGSKA (reference sequence). The CDR3 region has the DNA TGCAGTGCTAGAGGGGGTGGCGGGAGCGGGGCCCCTCCAGATACGCAGTATTCT. Its protein product is CSARGGGGSGAPPDTQYS.

On this clonotype itself: The junction departs from the called germline gene at one end, perhaps through a read error. V gene TRBV4-1 combines with J gene TRBJ1-1, with 7 bases that match TRBD1. The CDR3 has 14 amino acids. CDR1 and CDR2 (germline): MGHRA, YSYEKL. CDR3 sequence (DNA): TGCGCCAGCAGCCCTATACAGGGGAACACTGATGCTTTCTTT. Protein: CASSPIQGNTDAFF.

About this clonotype itself: This may be a read error, as it is one base from a much larger clone. V usage is TRBV4-1 and J usage is TRBJ1-4; D gene ambiguous. Germline V gene sequence: CDR1 MGHRA, CDR2 YSYEKL. The CDR3 has 15 residues. CDR3 DNA sequence: TGCGCCAGCAACCAAGTTCAGAGAACTAATGAAAAACTGTTTTTT. Translated: CASNQVQRTNEKLFF.

As for this clonotype: Mismatch with germline at one junction end may stem from a read error. This rearrangement joins TRBV4-3 to TRBJ2-6, with D maybe TRBD1 (6 bases). CDR3 length: 16 amino acids. Germline CDR1 LGHNA, CDR2 YSLEER. The CDR3 protein is CASSQDLGAGAKVPTF. The CDR3 nucleotides are TGCGCCAGCAGCCAAGATCTGGGGGCTGGGGCCAAGGTCCCGACTTTC.

About this clonotype itself: Lacking the conserved final phenylalanine or tryptophan, this CDR3 likely reflects a read error. The V call is TRBV20-1, the J call TRBJ2-4; D may be TRBD1 (5 bases). CDR1 is DFQATT, CDR2 SNEGSKA, per germline (reference sequence). The CDR3 extends over 14 amino acids. V was trimmed by 1 base and J by 9 bases, leaving 16 bases between them. In DNA form, the CDR3 reads TGCAGTGCTAGAGGCCCAGGGCTTGGAATCATTCAGTACTTA. Translating gives CSARGPGLGIIQYL.

V gene TRBV5-1 combines with J gene TRBJ2-2, with D unclear. Germline V gene sequence: CDR1 SGHRS, CDR2 YFSETQ. Trimming removed 4 bases at V and 3 bases at J, with 13 bases between. The CDR3 loop spans 15 amino acids. CDR3 nucleotide sequence: TGCGCCAGCAGCACAGCACTAACGGACACCGGGGAGCTGTTTTTT. Protein: CASSTALTDTGELFF.

As for this clonotype: Lacking the conserved final phenylalanine or tryptophan, this CDR3 likely reflects a read error. V usage is TRBV4-3 and J usage is TRBJ2-1, with D unclear. The V end was cut by 4 bases, the J end by 11 bases, with 15 bases between. In germline, CDR1 is LGHNA, CDR2 YSLEER. The CDR3 extends over 13 amino acids. CDR3 nucleotide sequence: TGCGCCAGCAGCCTTACCAGCGCAGAAAAGCAGTTCTTA. Its protein is CASSLTSAEKQFL.

DNA of the CDR3: TGCAGTGCTGGGTGGTACAGCTCTTACAATGAGCAGTTCTTC. It is translated as CSAGWYSSYNEQFF. This chain uses TRBV20-1 with TRBJ2-1; D call uncertain. The length of the CDR3 is 14 residues. Germline V gene sequence: CDR1 DFQATT, CDR2 SNEGSKA (reference sequence). Trimming took 5 bases from V and 4 from J, leaving 15 bases between them.

With regard to this clonotype: A much larger clone lies one base from this, so it may be a read error. The chain recombines TRBV20-1 with TRBJ2-7; 11 bases are a match to TRBD1. The CDR3 runs to 15 residues. Germline CDR1 reads DFQATT; CDR2 reads SNEGSKA (reference sequence). CDR3 nucleotide sequence: TGCAGTTCTAGCGGGACAGGGGGTTATCTTTACGAGCAGTACTTC. As protein: CSSSGTGGYLYEQYF.

This clonotype is termed medium-sized. This chain links TRBV11-2 with TRBJ2-5, with TRBD1 identical over 7 bases. Germline CDR1 and CDR2: SGHAT and FQNNGV. This CDR3 has 14 residues. The V and J ends lost 4 bases and 1 base, in that order; junction bases with no gene match: 3. CDR3 sequence (DNA): TGTGCCAGCAGCTCCGGGGACAGCCAAGAGACCCAGTACTTC. It specifies CASSSGDSQETQYF.

V usage is TRBV7-2 and J usage is TRBJ1-6; D remains unclear. The V end was cut by 7 bases, the J end by 4 bases, with 20 bases between. The CDR3 is made up of 17 amino acids. Germline V gene sequence: CDR1 SGHTA, CDR2 FQGNSA. The CDR3: CASISRQSRIYNSPLHF. For the CDR3, the DNA is TGTGCCAGCATCTCCCGCCAATCAAGGATATATAATTCACCCCTCCACTTT.

The rearrangement links TRBV12-3 or TRBV12-4 to TRBJ2-1, with a weak D call TRBD1 (5 bases). V was trimmed by 5 bases and J by 8 bases, leaving 19 bases between them. There are 15 residues in the CDR3. The CDR3 here is CASSPGMGHFDEQFF. The CDR3 bases are TGTGCCAGCAGTCCTGGGATGGGGCATTTTGATGAGCAGTTCTTC.

In the case of this clonotype: One junction end does not reproduce the germline sequence, and a read error may be involved. The chain combines TRBV12-3 or TRBV12-4 with TRBJ2-5; the D call may be TRBD1 or TRBD2 (5 bases each). The CDR3 contains 17 residues. CDR3 bases: TGTGCTAGCAGATTAGCGACCGGGGCACGATGGGAAGAGATCCAGTACTTC. Protein: CASRLATGARWEEIQYF.

This clonotype has at least ten counts. This chain connects TRBV12-3 or TRBV12-4 to TRBJ2-1; D may be TRBD1 or TRBD2 (7 bases each). The CDR3 runs 18 residues. The V and J ends lost 1 base and 8 bases respectively, with 24 bases between them. CDR3 bases: TGTGCCAGCAGTTTAGTAAAAGGTGGGGGGGCGCAGGGGGATGAGCAGTTCTTC. Amino acids: CASSLVKGGGAQGDEQFF.

On this clonotype: One junction end disagrees with the germline gene, perhaps due to a read error. The chain carries TRBV13 and TRBJ1-1, with unresolved D. CDR3 length equals 11 residues. Germline CDR1 PRHDT, CDR2 FYEKMQ (reference sequence). CDR3 sequence (DNA): TGCGCCAGCAGCTTAGGCACTGAAGCTTTCTTT. Translating it yields CASSLGTEAFF. The entire variable domain, with the rest obtained from reference TRBV13 and TRBJ1-1, is as follows: AAGVIQSPRHLIKEKRETATLKCYPIPRHDTVYWYQQGPGQDPQFLISFYEKMQSDKGSIPDRFSAQQFSDYHSELNMSSLELGDSALYFCASSLGTEAFFGQGTRLTVV.

This clonotype was counted ten times or more. The J gene is TRBJ2-6, the V gene TRBV29-1, with a weak D call TRBD1 (6 bases). This CDR3 region has 16 residues. CDR1 and CDR2 from the germline V gene are SQVTM and ANQGSEA. V dropped 6 bases and J dropped 0 bases, with 15 bases sitting between them. The CDR3 DNA reads as TGCAGCGTGGCTACAGGGAACCCCTCTGGGGCCAACGTCCTGACTTTC. Translation gives CSVATGNPSGANVLTF.

Comment on this clonotype: Its ends do not fully match the called genes, so a read error is possible. V is TRBV11-2 and J is TRBJ2-1; 9 positions match TRBD1. The CDR3 length is 17 residues. Germline V gives CDR1 SGHAT, CDR2 FQNNGV. CDR3 nucleotides: TGTGCCAGCAGTTTAGATACGAGGCGACAGGGGGTCAATGAGCAGTTCTTC. Translating gives CASSLDTRRQGVNEQFF.

Of note for this clonotype: Since no conserved phenylalanine or tryptophan closes the CDR3, a read error is the likely cause. The chain recombines TRBV20-1 with TRBJ2-5, with D maybe TRBD1 (5 bases). Between the trimmed V and J ends, which lost 0 bases and 7 bases, there was a span of 12 bases. The CDR3 runs to 13 residues. Germline V gives CDR1 DFQATT, CDR2 SNEGSKA (reference sequence). Written as DNA, the CDR3 is TGCAGTGCTAGAGATCACGACAGCGCGACCCAGTACTCC. Translated, it gives CSARDHDSATQYS.

A remark on this clonotype: A much larger clone sits a single nucleotide away, making a read error possible. This chain uses TRBV5-6 with TRBJ2-5, with 8 bases matching TRBD2. V shed 5 bases and J 5 bases; nucleotides not matched to a gene: 11. The CDR3 is 15 residues long. In germline, CDR1 is SGHDT, CDR2 YYEEEE. The CDR3 is CASSSDSGGFETQYF. Written as DNA, the CDR3 is TGTGCCAGCAGTTCAGACAGCGGGGGATTCGAGACCCAGTACTTC.

Worth noting for this clonotype: A single base separates this from a much larger clone, so it may be a read error. J is TRBJ2-7 and V is TRBV14, with D possibly matching TRBD2 (6 bases). The germline gives CDR1 SGHDN, CDR2 FVKESK. This CDR3 has 14 amino acids. The CDR3 loop is CASSITGVYYDQYF. CDR3 nucleotide sequence: TGTGCCAGCAGCATCACGGGAGTTTACTACGACCAGTACTTC.

This clonotype appeared a few times. This may come from a read error, since a much larger clone is one base off. This chain links TRBV5-6 with TRBJ1-1; D is undetermined. The length of the CDR3 is 14 residues. CDR1 is SGHDT and CDR2 is YYEEEE in the germline V gene. The CDR3 region has the DNA TGTGTCAGCAGCTCCCTGAACATGAACACTGAAGCTTTCTTT. Its translation is CVSSSLNMNTEAFF. Drawing the rest from reference TRBV5-6 and TRBJ1-1, the complete variable domain is DAGVTQSPTHLIKTRGQQVTLRCSPKSGHDTVSWYQQALGQGPQFIFQYYEEEERQRGNFPDRFSGHQFPNYSSELNVNALLLGDSALYLCVSSSLNMNTEAFFGQGTRLTVV.

For this clonotype: This could be a read error, since a much larger clone is one nucleotide away. V and J are TRBV12-3 or TRBV12-4 and TRBJ2-7; 9 bases are shared with TRBD2. The CDR3 extends over 15 amino acids. V shed 5 bases, J shed 7 bases, and the junction held 12 bases outside the gene matches. The CDR3 sequence: CASSRGASGIGEQYF. CDR3 nucleotide sequence: TGTGCCAGCAGTCGGGGGGCTAGCGGGATAGGGGAGCAGTACTTC.

Worth noting for this clonotype: It is unclear where the CDR3 begins or ends on the DNA, so no DNA is shown, and the CDR3 is as TCRdb lists it. The genes are TRBV20-1 and TRBJ1-2; TRBD1 is taken as the D call from the table, unchecked against the DNA. CDR1 is DFQATT, CDR2 SNEGSKA, per germline (reference sequence). The CDR3 length equals 16 residues, ends included. The CDR3 sequence: CSASLVVGQGSYGYAF.

With regard to this clonotype: A junction boundary mismatches the germline segment, possibly from a read error. This chain joins TRBV4-1 and TRBJ2-5, with D perhaps being TRBD1 or TRBD2 (5 bases each). Per germline, CDR1 MGHRA and CDR2 YSYEKL. CDR3 size: 16 residues. This chain's CDR3 is CASTQEGAGLLETQYF. CDR3 nucleotide sequence: TGCGCCAGCACCCAAGAGGGAGCAGGGTTGCTAGAGACCCAGTACTTC.